Listed below are T cell receptor beta chains from one sample, sequenced in a study of blood T cell repertoires in COVID-19. TCRdb keeps only in-frame clones here, not all; method: immunoSEQ multiplex PCR. This table holds 200,000 to 300,000 clones, roughly 79% found once. What was sequenced was peripheral blood. The receptors derive from an elderly woman with COVID-19, enrolled during active disease. Both conserved end residues are part of each CDR3. D genes are given only for firm matches. Rows give clone size only sometimes, using once, few, many, or a class for an expanded clone.

j_call: TRBJ1-4
clone_size: -
v_call: TRBV28
d_call: -
cdr3_aa: CASSLTGSGEKLFF
cdr3_nt: TGTGCCAGCAGTTTAACAGGGTCGGGTGAAAAACTGTTTTTT

j_call: TRBJ2-2
clone_size: -
v_call: TRBV15
d_call: TRBD1
cdr3_aa: CATMGQGTGELFF
cdr3_nt: TGTGCCACCATGGGACAGGGAACCGGGGAGCTGTTTTTT

j_call: TRBJ2-7
clone_size: -
v_call: TRBV28
d_call: -
cdr3_aa: CASNGGKPYEQYF
cdr3_nt: TGTGCCAGCAATGGGGGGAAACCCTACGAGCAGTACTTC

j_call: TRBJ2-7
clone_size: -
v_call: TRBV27
d_call: -
cdr3_aa: CASSLNRVSYEQYF
cdr3_nt: TGTGCCAGCAGTTTGAACAGGGTCTCCTACGAGCAGTACTTC

j_call: TRBJ1-6
clone_size: -
v_call: TRBV4-1
d_call: -
cdr3_aa: CASSQVPNSPLHF
cdr3_nt: TGCGCCAGCAGCCAAGTCCCGAATTCACCCCTCCACTTT

j_call: TRBJ2-7
clone_size: -
v_call: TRBV6-2/TRBV6-3
d_call: -
cdr3_aa: CASSYSLGAGAYEQYF
cdr3_nt: TGTGCCAGCAGTTACTCGTTGGGGGCGGGAGCCTACGAGCAGTACTTC

j_call: TRBJ2-2
clone_size: -
v_call: TRBV11-2
d_call: TRBD1
cdr3_aa: CASSRTGNTGELFF
cdr3_nt: TGTGCCAGCAGCAGGACAGGGAACACCGGGGAGCTGTTTTTT

j_call: TRBJ1-5
clone_size: -
v_call: TRBV27
d_call: TRBD1
cdr3_aa: CASSPKTGLDQPQHF
cdr3_nt: TGTGCCAGCAGTCCAAAGACAGGGTTGGATCAGCCCCAGCATTTT

j_call: TRBJ1-1
clone_size: -
v_call: TRBV30
d_call: -
cdr3_aa: CACAILEDTEAFF
cdr3_nt: TGTGCCTGCGCCATCTTGGAGGACACTGAAGCTTTCTTT

j_call: TRBJ1-5
clone_size: -
v_call: TRBV5-1
d_call: -
cdr3_aa: CASSRSGDSNQPQHF
cdr3_nt: TGCGCCAGCAGCCGCTCCGGGGATAGCAATCAGCCCCAGCATTTT

j_call: TRBJ2-3
clone_size: once
v_call: TRBV9
d_call: -
cdr3_aa: CASSGNHGSSTQYF
cdr3_nt: TGTGCCAGCAGCGGCAACCACGGGTCCTCCACGCAGTATTTT

j_call: TRBJ1-4
clone_size: -
v_call: TRBV30
d_call: TRBD1
cdr3_aa: CAWSVRRGPKLFF
cdr3_nt: TGTGCCTGGAGTGTACGCAGGGGGCCAAAACTGTTTTTT

j_call: TRBJ2-5
clone_size: -
v_call: TRBV7-8
d_call: TRBD2
cdr3_aa: CASIRGLQETQYF
cdr3_nt: TGTGCCAGCATCCGGGGACTACAAGAGACCCAGTACTTC

j_call: TRBJ1-1
clone_size: -
v_call: TRBV7-8
d_call: -
cdr3_aa: CASSLDGGSHTEAFF
cdr3_nt: TGTGCCAGCAGCTTAGATGGAGGGTCACACACTGAAGCTTTCTTT

j_call: TRBJ1-2
clone_size: -
v_call: TRBV6-5
d_call: -
cdr3_aa: CASSYLGAGYGYTF
cdr3_nt: TGTGCCAGCAGTTATCTGGGGGCAGGCTATGGCTACACCTTC

j_call: TRBJ2-6
clone_size: once
v_call: TRBV19
d_call: -
cdr3_aa: CASSMEGSGANVLTF
cdr3_nt: TGTGCCAGTAGTATGGAGGGATCTGGGGCCAACGTCCTGACTTTC

j_call: TRBJ1-4
clone_size: -
v_call: TRBV5-1
d_call: TRBD1
cdr3_aa: CASSSTGAATNEKLFF
cdr3_nt: TGCGCCAGCAGCTCCACAGGGGCAGCAACTAATGAAAAACTGTTTTTT

j_call: TRBJ1-5
clone_size: few
v_call: TRBV5-1
d_call: -
cdr3_aa: CASSLEGDSRNQPQHF
cdr3_nt: TGCGCCAGCAGCTTGGAAGGTGACAGCCGCAATCAGCCCCAGCATTTT

j_call: TRBJ1-6
clone_size: -
v_call: TRBV6-5
d_call: -
cdr3_aa: CATWEYNSPLHF
cdr3_nt: TGTGCCACCTGGGAGTATAATTCACCCCTCCACTTT

j_call: TRBJ2-1
clone_size: once
v_call: TRBV6-4
d_call: TRBD2
cdr3_aa: CASSLTSGTYNEQFF
cdr3_nt: TGTGCCAGCAGCCTAACTAGCGGGACCTACAATGAGCAGTTCTTC

j_call: TRBJ1-1
clone_size: once
v_call: TRBV27
d_call: TRBD1
cdr3_aa: CASSGGTALNTEAFF
cdr3_nt: TGTGCCAGCAGTGGGGGGACAGCGCTGAACACTGAAGCTTTCTTT

j_call: TRBJ2-4
clone_size: once
v_call: TRBV6-6
d_call: TRBD2
cdr3_aa: CASSWAGETRKNIQYF
cdr3_nt: TGTGCCAGCAGTTGGGCGGGGGAGACCCGAAAGAACATTCAGTACTTC

j_call: TRBJ2-3
clone_size: -
v_call: TRBV6-6
d_call: -
cdr3_aa: CASRSQGGTDTQYF
cdr3_nt: TGTGCCAGCAGATCCCAGGGGGGAACAGATACGCAGTATTTT

j_call: TRBJ1-6
clone_size: -
v_call: TRBV2
d_call: -
cdr3_aa: CASSEAETRNSPLHF
cdr3_nt: TGTGCCAGCAGTGAAGCAGAGACCAGGAATTCACCCCTCCACTTT

j_call: TRBJ2-2
clone_size: -
v_call: TRBV4-3
d_call: TRBD1
cdr3_aa: CASSVDRERTGELFF
cdr3_nt: TGCGCCAGCAGCGTCGACAGGGAAAGGACCGGGGAGCTGTTTTTT

j_call: TRBJ2-2
clone_size: -
v_call: TRBV6-1
d_call: -
cdr3_aa: CASSRPADKGELFF
cdr3_nt: TGTGCCAGCAGTCGCCCGGCGGACAAAGGAGAGCTGTTTTTT

j_call: TRBJ1-5
clone_size: -
v_call: TRBV28
d_call: TRBD1
cdr3_aa: CASRPGTGALNQPQHF
cdr3_nt: TGTGCCAGCAGACCCGGGACAGGGGCCCTCAATCAGCCCCAGCATTTT

j_call: TRBJ1-5
clone_size: -
v_call: TRBV2
d_call: -
cdr3_aa: CATNLQGRDQPQHF
cdr3_nt: TGTGCCACCAACCTACAGGGAAGGGATCAGCCCCAGCATTTT

j_call: TRBJ1-2
clone_size: -
v_call: TRBV19
d_call: TRBD1
cdr3_aa: CASRGQGKGYGYTF
cdr3_nt: TGTGCCAGTAGGGGACAGGGAAAAGGGTATGGCTACACCTTC

j_call: TRBJ1-5
clone_size: -
v_call: TRBV28
d_call: -
cdr3_aa: CASSSSRVSQPQHF
cdr3_nt: TGTGCCAGCAGTTCCAGCAGGGTAAGCCAGCCCCAGCATTTT

j_call: TRBJ1-2
clone_size: -
v_call: TRBV30
d_call: -
cdr3_aa: CAWSGSGFYGYTF
cdr3_nt: TGTGCCTGGAGTGGTTCAGGATTCTATGGCTACACCTTC

j_call: TRBJ1-1
clone_size: -
v_call: TRBV5-5
d_call: -
cdr3_aa: CASSAGGNTEAFF
cdr3_nt: TGTGCCAGCAGCGCGGGGGGCAACACTGAAGCTTTCTTT

j_call: TRBJ1-6
clone_size: -
v_call: TRBV4-1
d_call: -
cdr3_aa: CASSHRTGPESPLHF
cdr3_nt: TGCGCCAGCAGCCACCGCACAGGGCCGGAATCACCCCTCCACTTT

j_call: TRBJ2-1
clone_size: -
v_call: TRBV6-5
d_call: TRBD2
cdr3_aa: CASGPHGTSGNEQFF
cdr3_nt: TGTGCCAGCGGGCCTCATGGGACTAGCGGCAATGAGCAGTTCTTC